This TCR beta chain was identified during a study of long-term antiretroviral therapy in people with HIV. Study in general: Collection of the earliest samples took place about a decade ahead of the 2015 immediate-ART recommendation.

Study-wide findings and caveats: It was not possible to obtain data on ART adherence, viral resistance or therapy changes.

As for this clone: Its cognate antigen is unknown.

A v3.0 immunoSEQ assay was performed at survey level. Sequencing was designed to cover roughly 35,000-55,000 T-cell genomes in each sample. TCRdb's copy holds only in-frame clones and misses some; the assay was immunoSEQ multiplex PCR. The sample shows about 17,000 clones, roughly 71% of them seen only once. The sample consisted of unsorted PBMCs, taken approximately 2.5 years before starting antiretroviral therapy. The source is a woman in her forties or fifties with HIV.

The DNA for the CDR3 is TGTGCCAGCGCCACACAGGGGAACACCGGGGAGCTGTTTTTT. Amino acid sequence: CASATQGNTGELFF. The rearrangement joins TRBV9 to TRBJ2-2; a weak D match, TRBD1 (6 bases). Trimming pared 7 bases from V and 1 base from J, leaving 11 bases between. The CDR3 covers 14 residues. Germline V lookup: CDR1 SGDLS, CDR2 YYNGEE.